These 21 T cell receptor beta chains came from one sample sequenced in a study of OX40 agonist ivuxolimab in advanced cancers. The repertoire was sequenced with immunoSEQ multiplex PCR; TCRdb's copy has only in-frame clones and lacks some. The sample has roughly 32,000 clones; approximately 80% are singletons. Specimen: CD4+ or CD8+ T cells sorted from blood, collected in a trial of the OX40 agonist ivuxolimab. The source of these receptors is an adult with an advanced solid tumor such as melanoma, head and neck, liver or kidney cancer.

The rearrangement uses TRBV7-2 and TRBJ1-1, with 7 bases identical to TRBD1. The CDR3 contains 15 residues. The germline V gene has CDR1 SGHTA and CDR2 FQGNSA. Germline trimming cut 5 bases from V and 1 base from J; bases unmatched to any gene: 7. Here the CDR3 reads CASSPRQGKNTEAFF. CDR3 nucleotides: TGTGCCAGCAGCCCGAGACAGGGCAAGAACACTGAAGCTTTCTTT.

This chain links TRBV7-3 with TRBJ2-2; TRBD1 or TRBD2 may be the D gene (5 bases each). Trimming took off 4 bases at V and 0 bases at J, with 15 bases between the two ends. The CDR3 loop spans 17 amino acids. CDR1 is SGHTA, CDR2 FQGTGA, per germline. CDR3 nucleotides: TGTGCCAGCAGCTACGCTGTGGGGCGGGCGAACACCGGGGAGCTGTTTTTT. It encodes CASSYAVGRANTGELFF.

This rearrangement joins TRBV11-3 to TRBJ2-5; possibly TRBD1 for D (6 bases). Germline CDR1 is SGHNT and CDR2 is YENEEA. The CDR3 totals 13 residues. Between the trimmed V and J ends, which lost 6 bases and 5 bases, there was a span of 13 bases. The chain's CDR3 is CASSFRGAETQYF. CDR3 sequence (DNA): TGTGCCAGCAGTTTCAGGGGTGCGGAGACCCAGTACTTC.

The DNA for the CDR3 is TGTGCCAGCAGCTTGATGGGGCGGCCGGGCACTGAAGCTTTCTTT. Its protein is CASSLMGRPGTEAFF. V is TRBV5-5 and J is TRBJ1-1; possibly TRBD1 for D (5 bases). Germline values: CDR1 SGHKS, CDR2 YYEKEE (reference sequence). This CDR3 spans 15 amino acids. With 1 base removed from V and 4 bases from J, the gap between germline ends came to 14 bases.

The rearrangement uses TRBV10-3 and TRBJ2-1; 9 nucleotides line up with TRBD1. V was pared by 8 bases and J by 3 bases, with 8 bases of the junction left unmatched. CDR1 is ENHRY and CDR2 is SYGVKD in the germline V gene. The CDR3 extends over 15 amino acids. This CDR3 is CAIQKTTGGYNEQFF. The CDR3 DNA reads TGTGCCATCCAAAAAACGACAGGGGGCTACAATGAGCAGTTCTTC.

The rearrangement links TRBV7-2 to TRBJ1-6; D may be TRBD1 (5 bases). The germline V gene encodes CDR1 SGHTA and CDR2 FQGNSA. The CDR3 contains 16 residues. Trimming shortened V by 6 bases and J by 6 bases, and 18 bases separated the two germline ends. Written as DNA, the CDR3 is TGTGCCAGCAGTTCCGGGATAATGAGGGGTAATTCACCCCTCCACTTT. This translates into CASSSGIMRGNSPLHF.

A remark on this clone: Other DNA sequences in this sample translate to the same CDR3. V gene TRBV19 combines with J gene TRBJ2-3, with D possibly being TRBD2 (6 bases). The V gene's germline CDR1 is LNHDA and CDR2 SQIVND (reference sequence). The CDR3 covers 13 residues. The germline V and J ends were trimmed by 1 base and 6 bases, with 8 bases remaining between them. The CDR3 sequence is CASSIGLADTQYF. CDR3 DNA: TGTGCCAGTAGTATAGGGCTAGCGGATACGCAGTATTTT.

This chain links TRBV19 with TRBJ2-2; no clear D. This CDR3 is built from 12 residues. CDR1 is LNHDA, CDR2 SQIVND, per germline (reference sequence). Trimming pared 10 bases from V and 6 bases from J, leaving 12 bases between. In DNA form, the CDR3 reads TGTGCCACCCACGACAATGCCGGGGAGCTGTTTTTT. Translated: CATHDNAGELFF.

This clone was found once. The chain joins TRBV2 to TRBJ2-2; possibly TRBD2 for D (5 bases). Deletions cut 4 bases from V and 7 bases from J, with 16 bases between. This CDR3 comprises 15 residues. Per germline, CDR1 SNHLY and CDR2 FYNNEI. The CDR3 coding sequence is TGTGCCAGCAGTGTTGGTGGGGTAAGCGGCGGGGAGCTGTTTTTT. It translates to CASSVGGVSGGELFF.

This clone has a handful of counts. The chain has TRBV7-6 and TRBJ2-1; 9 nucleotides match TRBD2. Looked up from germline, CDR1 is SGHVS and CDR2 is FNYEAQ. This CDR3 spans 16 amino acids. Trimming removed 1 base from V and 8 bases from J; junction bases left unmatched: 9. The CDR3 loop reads CASSLEPAGGMDEQFF. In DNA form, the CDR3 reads TGTGCCAGCAGCTTAGAACCAGCGGGAGGTATGGATGAGCAGTTCTTC.

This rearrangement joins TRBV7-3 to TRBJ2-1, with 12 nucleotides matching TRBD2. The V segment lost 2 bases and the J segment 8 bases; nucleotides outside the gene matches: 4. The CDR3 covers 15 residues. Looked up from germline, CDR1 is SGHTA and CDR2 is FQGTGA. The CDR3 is CASSLPSGGVDEQFF. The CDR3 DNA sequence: TGTGCCAGCAGCTTACCTAGCGGGGGGGTTGATGAGCAGTTCTTC.

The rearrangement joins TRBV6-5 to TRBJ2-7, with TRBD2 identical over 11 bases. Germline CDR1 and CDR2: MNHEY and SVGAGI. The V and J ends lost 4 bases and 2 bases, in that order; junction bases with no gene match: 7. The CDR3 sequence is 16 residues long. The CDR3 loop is CASSSPLAGAPYEQYF. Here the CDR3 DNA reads TGTGCCAGCAGTTCGCCACTAGCGGGAGCTCCCTACGAGCAGTACTTC.

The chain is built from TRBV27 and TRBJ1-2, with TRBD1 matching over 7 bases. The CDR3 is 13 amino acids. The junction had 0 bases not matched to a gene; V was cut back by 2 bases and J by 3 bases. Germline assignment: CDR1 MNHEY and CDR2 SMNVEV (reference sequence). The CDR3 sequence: CASSLDRDYGYTF. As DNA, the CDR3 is TGTGCCAGCAGTTTAGACAGGGACTATGGCTACACCTTC.

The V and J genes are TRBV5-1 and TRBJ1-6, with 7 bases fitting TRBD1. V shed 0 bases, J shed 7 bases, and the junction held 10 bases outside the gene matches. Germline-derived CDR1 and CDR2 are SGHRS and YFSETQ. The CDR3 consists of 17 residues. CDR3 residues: CASSLVLAPGGNSPLHF. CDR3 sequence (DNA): TGCGCCAGCAGCTTGGTTTTGGCCCCAGGGGGAAATTCACCCCTCCACTTT.

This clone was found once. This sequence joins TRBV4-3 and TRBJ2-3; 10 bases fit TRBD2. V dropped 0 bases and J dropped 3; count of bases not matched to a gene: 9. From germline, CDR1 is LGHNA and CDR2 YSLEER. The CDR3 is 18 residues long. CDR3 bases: TGCGCCAGCAGCCAAGAAGCCCCTAGCGGGAGTGTTACAGATACGCAGTATTTT. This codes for CASSQEAPSGSVTDTQYF.

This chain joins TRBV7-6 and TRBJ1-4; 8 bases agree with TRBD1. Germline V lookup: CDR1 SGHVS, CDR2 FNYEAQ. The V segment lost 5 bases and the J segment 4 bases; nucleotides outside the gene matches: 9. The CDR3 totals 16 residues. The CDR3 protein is CASSQRQGLGNEKLFF. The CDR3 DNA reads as TGTGCCAGCAGCCAACGACAGGGGCTTGGTAATGAAAAACTGTTTTTT.

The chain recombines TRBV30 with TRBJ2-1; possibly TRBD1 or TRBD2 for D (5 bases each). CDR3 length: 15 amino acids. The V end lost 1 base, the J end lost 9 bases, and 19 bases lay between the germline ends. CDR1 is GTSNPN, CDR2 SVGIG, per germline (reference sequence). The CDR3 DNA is TGTGCCTGGAGTGGGCCGGGGCCTCCGGGGACTGAGCAGTTCTTC. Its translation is CAWSGPGPPGTEQFF.

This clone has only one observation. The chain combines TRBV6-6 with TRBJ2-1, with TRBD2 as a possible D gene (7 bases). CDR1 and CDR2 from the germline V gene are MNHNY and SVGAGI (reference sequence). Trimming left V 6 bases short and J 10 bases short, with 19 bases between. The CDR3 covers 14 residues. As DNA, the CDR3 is TGTGCCAGCAGACCTCGAGGGGGGGGCCGGGAGCAGTTCTTC. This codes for CASRPRGGGREQFF.

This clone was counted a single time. As DNA, the CDR3 is TGTGCCAGCAGCCAACCTCGACAGGGGCTAAACTATGGCTACACCTTC. Translating gives CASSQPRQGLNYGYTF. The chain couples TRBV7-2 to TRBJ1-2, with 8 bases lining up with TRBD1. The trim removed 5 bases at V and 2 bases at J, leaving 10 bases unmatched. This CDR3 is 16 amino acids long. CDR1 and CDR2 from the germline V gene are SGHTA and FQGNSA.

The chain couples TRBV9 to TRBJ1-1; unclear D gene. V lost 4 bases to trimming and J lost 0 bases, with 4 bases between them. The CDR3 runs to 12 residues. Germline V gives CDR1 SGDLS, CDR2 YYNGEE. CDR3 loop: CASSPLNTEAFF. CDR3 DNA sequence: TGTGCCAGCAGCCCGTTGAACACTGAAGCTTTCTTT.

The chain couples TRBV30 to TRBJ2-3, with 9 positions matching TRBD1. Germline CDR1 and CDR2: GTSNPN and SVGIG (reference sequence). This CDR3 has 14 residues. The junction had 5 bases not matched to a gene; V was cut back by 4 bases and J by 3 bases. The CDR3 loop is CAWTQGAWTDTQYF. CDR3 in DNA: TGTGCCTGGACACAGGGGGCTTGGACAGATACGCAGTATTTT.